This is a list of T cell receptor beta chains from one sample in a study of T-cell reconstitution after alpha-beta-depleted transplantation in children. TCRdb reprocessed the PCR reads with MiXCR, giving one entry per CDR3 protein. The repertoire includes around 100,000 distinct CDR3 sequences, 4.5% to 7.5% of them detected once, and 6.1% sits in the top ten. The sequences come from PBMCs, mostly from graft donor cells, collected 60 days after TCRalphabeta/CD19-depleted stem cell transplant. These TCRs come from a female patient younger than 10 who had a stem cell transplant for Fanconi anemia, so the T cells may come from the graft donor. CDR3s include the opening cysteine and the closing phenylalanine or tryptophan. Fields, in order: CDR3 protein, J gene, V gene, clone size. Clone size is given as once, few or many counts, or a class when the clone is expanded.

CASSLSGAQETQYF	TRBJ2-5	TRBV7-6	many
CASSLSGTPLTDTQYF	TRBJ2-3	TRBV7-9	many
CASSKNRAVTHEQYF	TRBJ2-7	TRBV21-1	many
CASSLTGVDEQYF	TRBJ2-7	TRBV12-3/TRBV12-4	many
CASSQVTGGTYEQYF	TRBJ2-7	TRBV4-2	many
CASSPLPGTASYEQYF	TRBJ2-7	TRBV28	many
CASSDPLTGELFF	TRBJ2-2	TRBV7-2	few
CSARNPRDRGPETQYF	TRBJ2-5	TRBV20-1	few
CASPGGFYNEQFF	TRBJ2-1	TRBV11-2	many
CASDVLMDSGTMNTEAFF	TRBJ1-1	TRBV2	many
CASSQLRESTEAFF	TRBJ1-1	TRBV3-1	few
CASSDLRNEKLFF	TRBJ1-4	TRBV2	many